A single sample is the source of the 6 T cell receptor beta chains below, sequenced in a study of T cell clonality in common variable immunodeficiency (dated by TCRdb to about 2015). The library relied on the immunoSEQ multiplex PCR assay. TCRdb mirrors the immuneACCESS table, restricted to in-frame sequences. Some clones are absent from its copies; in checked studies, under half trace to an unresolved V gene, and the reason for the others is unknown. The sample counts about 64,000 clones, each observed more than once. In total, the top ten clones hold approximately 1.5% of the sample. Sequences were obtained from peripheral blood mononuclear cells. The origin of the receptors is a person aged 18 to 75 in good health.

This clone was observed at least ten times. Read coverage stops 3 residues before the CDR3 terminus; the germline J gene supplies the remainder. The chain employs TRBV28 and TRBJ2-3; 8 bases fit TRBD1. V gave up 8 bases and J gave up 4 bases; unmatched junction bases: 8. There are 14 residues in the CDR3. Germline CDR1 is MDHEN and CDR2 is SYDVKM. The CDR3 region is CASLEDREADTQYF. Incomplete CDR3 DNA: TGTGCCAGCTTAGAGGACAGGGAGGCAGATACG.

This clone was seen ten or more times. The sequenced fragment ends 3 residues before the CDR3 boundary, so the rest is inferred from the germline J gene. The gene calls are TRBV11-2 and TRBJ2-3, with unresolved D. Germline-derived CDR1 and CDR2 are SGHAT and FQNNGV. V gave up 5 bases and J gave up 1 base, with 13 bases separating them. The CDR3 covers 15 residues. The CDR3 loop is CASSPRSAGTDTQYF. The covered CDR3 bases are TGTGCCAGCAGCCCACGGTCTGCGGGCACAGATACG.

This clone was counted at least ten times. The read stops 3 residues short of the end of the CDR3; the missing end is completed from the germline J gene. This sequence joins TRBV29-1 and TRBJ2-7; tentative D call: TRBD1 (5 bases). Germline V CDR1 and CDR2: SQVTM, ANQGSEA. Trimming pared 8 bases from V and 2 bases from J, leaving 13 bases between. The CDR3 runs to 12 residues. CDR3 region: CSIRAGPYEQYF. The CDR3 DNA, read in part, is TGCAGCATAAGAGCAGGGCCCTACGAG.

Many counts were recorded for this clone. Sequencing ends 3 residues short of the CDR3 end; the germline J gene provides the rest. The chain employs TRBV7-3 and TRBJ1-2; D perhaps matches TRBD1 (5 bases). Germline V gives CDR1 SGHTA, CDR2 FQGTGA. With 5 bases removed from V and 6 bases from J, the gap between germline ends came to 13 bases. The CDR3 covers 13 residues. The CDR3 protein is CASSPDTRDGYTF. The covered CDR3 bases are TGTGCCAGCAGCCCTGATACCAGGGATGGC.

At least ten counts were recorded for this clone. The DNA ends 3 residues before the CDR3 does, and the rest of the CDR3 is filled in from the germline J gene. This chain links TRBV28 with TRBJ1-5; maybe TRBD1 (6 bases). This CDR3 comprises 14 residues. CDR1 is MDHEN and CDR2 is SYDVKM in the germline V gene. Trimming removed 2 bases from V and 3 bases from J, with 8 bases in between. CDR3 bases read: TGTGCCAGCAGTTTAGGACAGTCCAATCAGCCC. As protein: CASSLGQSNQP. The full-length CDR3 reads as CASSLGQSNQPQHF. Looking up the rest from reference TRBV28 and TRBJ1-5 gives the full variable domain: DVKVTQSSRYLVKRTGEKVFLECVQDMDHENMFWYRQDPGLGLRLIYFSYDVKMKEKGDIPEGYSVSREKKERFSLILESASTNQTSMYLCASSLGQSNQPQHFGDGTRLSIL.

This clone was recorded at least ten times. Read coverage stops 3 residues before the CDR3 terminus; the germline J gene supplies the remainder. This rearrangement joins TRBV18 to TRBJ1-5; maybe TRBD1 (5 bases). The germline CDR1 and CDR2 sequences are KGHSH and LQKENI. The CDR3 consists of 14 residues. Trimming pared 3 bases from V and 5 bases from J, leaving 11 bases between. The CDR3 sequence: CASSPSGGDQPQHF. CDR3 bases read: TGTGCCAGCTCACCGTCCGGGGGGGATCAGCCC.